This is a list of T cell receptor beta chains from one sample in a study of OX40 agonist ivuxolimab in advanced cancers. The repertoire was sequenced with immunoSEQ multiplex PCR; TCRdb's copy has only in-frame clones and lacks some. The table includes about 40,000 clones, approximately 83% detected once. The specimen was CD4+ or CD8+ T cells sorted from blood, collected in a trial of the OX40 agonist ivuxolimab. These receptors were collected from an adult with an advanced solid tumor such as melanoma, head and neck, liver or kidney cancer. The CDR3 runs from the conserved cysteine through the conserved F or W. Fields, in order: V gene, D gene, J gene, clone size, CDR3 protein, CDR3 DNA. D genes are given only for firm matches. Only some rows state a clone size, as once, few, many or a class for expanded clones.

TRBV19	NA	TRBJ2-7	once	CASSIAGTADYEQYF	TGTGCCAGTAGTATAGCCGGGACCGCCGACTACGAGCAGTACTTC
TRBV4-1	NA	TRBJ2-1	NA	CASSPGLQNEQFF	TGCGCCAGCAGCCCGGGACTTCAAAATGAGCAGTTCTTC
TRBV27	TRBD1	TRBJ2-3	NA	CASTKRDSSSTDTQYF	TGTGCCAGCACCAAACGGGACAGCTCTAGCACAGATACGCAGTATTTT
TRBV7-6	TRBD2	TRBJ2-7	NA	CASSLDARGGAEQYF	TGTGCCAGCAGCTTAGATGCGCGGGGGGGAGCCGAGCAGTACTTC
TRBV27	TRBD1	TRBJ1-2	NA	CASSVDRANYGYTF	TGTGCCAGCAGTGTGGACAGGGCGAACTATGGCTACACCTTC
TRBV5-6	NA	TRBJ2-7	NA	CASSPRSYEQYF	TGTGCCAGCAGTCCTCGTTCCTACGAGCAGTACTTC
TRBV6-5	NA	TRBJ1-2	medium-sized	CASSYSAGSNYGYTF	TGTGCCAGCAGTTACTCGGCGGGATCTAACTATGGCTACACCTTC
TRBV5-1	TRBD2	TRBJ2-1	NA	CASSKGLAGGLEQFF	TGCGCCAGCAGCAAAGGACTAGCGGGAGGGCTAGAGCAGTTCTTC
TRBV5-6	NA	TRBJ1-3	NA	CASSLTGSGNTIYF	TGTGCCAGCAGCTTGACAGGCTCTGGAAACACCATATATTTT
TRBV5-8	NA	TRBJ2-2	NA	CASSLEGLGELFF	TGTGCCAGCAGCTTGGAAGGATTGGGGGAGCTGTTTTTT
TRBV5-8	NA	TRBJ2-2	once	CASSLRHTTGELFF	TGTGCCAGCAGCTTGAGACATACCACCGGGGAGCTGTTTTTT
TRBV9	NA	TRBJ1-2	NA	CASSVGSEGNYGYTF	TGTGCCAGCAGCGTAGGATCAGAGGGAAACTATGGCTACACCTTC
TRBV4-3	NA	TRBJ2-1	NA	CASSHFANSYNEQFF	TGCGCCAGCAGCCATTTTGCAAACTCCTACAATGAGCAGTTCTTC
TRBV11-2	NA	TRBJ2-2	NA	CASSKPGTLMFF	TGTGCCAGCAGCAAGCCCGGGACACTCATGTTTTTT
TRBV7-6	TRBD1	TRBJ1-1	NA	CASRGTGDTEAFF	TGTGCCAGCAGGGGGACAGGGGACACTGAAGCTTTCTTT
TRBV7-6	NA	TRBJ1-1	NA	CASSLAESGISTEAFF	TGTGCCAGCAGCTTAGCGGAGTCGGGGATCTCTACTGAAGCTTTCTTT
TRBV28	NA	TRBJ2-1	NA	CASSLRGNSYNEQFF	TGTGCCAGCAGTTTGCGCGGGAACTCCTACAATGAGCAGTTCTTC
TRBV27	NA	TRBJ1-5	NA	CASRTLGQPQHF	TGTGCCAGCCGCACTTTGGGCCAGCCCCAGCATTTT
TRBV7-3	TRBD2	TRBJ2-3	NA	CASSFLAGGRTDTQYF	TGTGCCAGCAGCTTTCTAGCGGGAGGGAGGACAGATACGCAGTATTTT
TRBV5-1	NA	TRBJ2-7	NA	CASSLERSSSYEQYF	TGCGCCAGCAGCTTGGAGAGGAGCAGCTCCTACGAGCAGTACTTC
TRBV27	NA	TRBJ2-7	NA	CASSLSRDYEQYF	TGTGCCAGCAGTTTAAGCAGGGACTACGAGCAGTACTTC
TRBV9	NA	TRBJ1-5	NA	CASSPRGNQPQHF	TGTGCCAGCAGTCCACGTGGCAATCAGCCCCAGCATTTT
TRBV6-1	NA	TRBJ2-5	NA	CASSEAIQETQYF	TGTGCCAGCAGTGAGGCTATTCAAGAGACCCAGTACTTC
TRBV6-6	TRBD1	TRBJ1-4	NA	CASGPLTGDDEKLFF	TGTGCCAGCGGACCATTGACAGGGGACGATGAAAAACTGTTTTTT